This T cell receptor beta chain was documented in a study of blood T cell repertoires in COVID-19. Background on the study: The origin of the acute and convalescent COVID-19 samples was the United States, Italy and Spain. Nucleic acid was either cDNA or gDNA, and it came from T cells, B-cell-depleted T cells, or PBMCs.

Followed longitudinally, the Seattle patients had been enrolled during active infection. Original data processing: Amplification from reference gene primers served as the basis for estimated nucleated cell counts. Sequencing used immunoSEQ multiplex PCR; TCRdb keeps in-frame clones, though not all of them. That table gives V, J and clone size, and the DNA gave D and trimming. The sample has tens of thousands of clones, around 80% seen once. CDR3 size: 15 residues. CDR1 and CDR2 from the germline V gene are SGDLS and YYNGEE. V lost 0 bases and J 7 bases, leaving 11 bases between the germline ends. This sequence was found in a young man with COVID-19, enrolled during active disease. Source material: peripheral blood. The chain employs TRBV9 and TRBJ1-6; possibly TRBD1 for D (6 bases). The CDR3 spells CASSVEGQQNSPLHF. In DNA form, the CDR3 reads TGTGCCAGCAGCGTAGAGGGACAACAAAATTCACCCCTCCACTTT.